This record looks at one TCR beta chain sequence and its context. No antigen is known for it. The repertoire was sequenced with immunoSEQ multiplex PCR; TCRdb's copy has only in-frame clones and lacks some. The sample yields 24,000 or so clones, just under 70% seen once. This entry comes from a study of tumor-infiltrating lymphocytes in localized non-small cell lung cancer. Turning to the study itself: Several tumor histologies, both smoking statuses, and some post-neoadjuvant chemotherapy samples were included. General study points: Only some patients had TCR sequencing, depending on available tissue. Recurrence-free survival showed no association with tumor T-cell fraction. TCRbeta sequencing showed higher T cell infiltration in tumors than uninvolved lung.

The specimen sequenced was lung tumor tissue. The sequence came from a human donor with non-small cell lung cancer.

The CDR3 reads CASGTGLTDTQYF. CDR3 DNA: TGTGCCAGTGGAACAGGACTGACAGATACGCAGTATTTT. The J gene is TRBJ2-3, the V gene TRBV9; D might be TRBD1 or TRBD2, each matching 5 bases. The length of the CDR3 is 13 residues. Germline CDR1 is SGDLS and CDR2 is YYNGEE. The V end lost 8 bases, the J end lost 3 bases, and 13 bases lay between the germline ends. Filled out from reference TRBV9 and TRBJ2-3, the complete variable domain reads DSGVTQTPKHLITATGQRVTLRCSPRSGDLSVYWYQQSLDQGLQFLIQYYNGEERAKGNILERFSAQQFPDLHSELNLSSLELGDSALYFCASGTGLTDTQYFGPGTRLTVL.